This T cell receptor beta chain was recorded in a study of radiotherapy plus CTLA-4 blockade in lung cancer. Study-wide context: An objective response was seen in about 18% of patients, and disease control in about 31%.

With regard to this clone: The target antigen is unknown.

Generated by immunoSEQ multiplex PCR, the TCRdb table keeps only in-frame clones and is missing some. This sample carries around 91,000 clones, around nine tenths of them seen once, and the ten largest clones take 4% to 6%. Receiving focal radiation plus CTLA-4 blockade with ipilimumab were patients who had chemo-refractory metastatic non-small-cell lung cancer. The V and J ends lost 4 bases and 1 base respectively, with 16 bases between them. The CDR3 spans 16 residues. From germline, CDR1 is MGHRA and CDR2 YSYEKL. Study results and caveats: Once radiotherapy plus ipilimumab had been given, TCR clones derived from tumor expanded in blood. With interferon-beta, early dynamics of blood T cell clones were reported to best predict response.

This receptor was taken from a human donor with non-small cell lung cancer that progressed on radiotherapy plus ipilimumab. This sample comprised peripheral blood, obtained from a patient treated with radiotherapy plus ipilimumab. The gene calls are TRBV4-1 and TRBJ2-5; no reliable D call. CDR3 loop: CASSLHKLPSQETQYF. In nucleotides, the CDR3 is TGCGCCAGCAGCCTTCATAAACTGCCGTCCCAAGAGACCCAGTACTTC.